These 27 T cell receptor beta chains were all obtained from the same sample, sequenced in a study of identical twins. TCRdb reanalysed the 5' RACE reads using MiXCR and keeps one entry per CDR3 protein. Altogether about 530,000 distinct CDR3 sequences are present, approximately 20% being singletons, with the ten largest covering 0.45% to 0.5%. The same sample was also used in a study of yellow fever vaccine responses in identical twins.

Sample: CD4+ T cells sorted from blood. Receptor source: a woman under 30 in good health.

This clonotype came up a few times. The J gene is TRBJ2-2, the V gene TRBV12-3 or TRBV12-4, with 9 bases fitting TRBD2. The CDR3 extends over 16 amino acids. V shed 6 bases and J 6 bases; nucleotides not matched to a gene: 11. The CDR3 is CASSPLSGSRPGELFF. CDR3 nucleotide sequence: TGTGCCAGCAGCCCCCTTAGCGGGAGTCGGCCCGGGGAGCTGTTTTTT.

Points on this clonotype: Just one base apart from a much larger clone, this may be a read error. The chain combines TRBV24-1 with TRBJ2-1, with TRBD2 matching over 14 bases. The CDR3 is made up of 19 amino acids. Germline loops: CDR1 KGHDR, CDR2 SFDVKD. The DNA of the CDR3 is TGTGCCACCAGTGACCCCGGGACTAGCGGGAGTAAGGGCTACAATGATCAGTTCTTC. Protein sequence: CATSDPGTSGSKGYNDQFF.

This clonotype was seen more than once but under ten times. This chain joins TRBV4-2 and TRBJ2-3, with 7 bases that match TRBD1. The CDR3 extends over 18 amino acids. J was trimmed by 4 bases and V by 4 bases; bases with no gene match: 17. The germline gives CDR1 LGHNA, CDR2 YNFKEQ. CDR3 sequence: CASSPSWVQGVLADTQYF. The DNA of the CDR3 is TGTGCCAGCAGCCCGTCGTGGGTTCAGGGGGTTTTAGCAGATACGCAGTATTTT.

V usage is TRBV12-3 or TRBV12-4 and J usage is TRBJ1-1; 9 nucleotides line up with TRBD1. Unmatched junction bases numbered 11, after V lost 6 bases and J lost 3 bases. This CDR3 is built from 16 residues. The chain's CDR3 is CASRDTGGPSDTEAFF. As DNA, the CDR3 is TGTGCCAGCAGGGATACAGGGGGCCCTTCGGACACTGAAGCTTTCTTT.

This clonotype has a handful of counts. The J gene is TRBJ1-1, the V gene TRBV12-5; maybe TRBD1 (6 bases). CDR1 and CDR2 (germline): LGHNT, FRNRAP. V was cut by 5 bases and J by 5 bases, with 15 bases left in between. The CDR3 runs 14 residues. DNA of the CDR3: TGTGCTAGTGGTGAACAAACAGGGTCGACTGAAGCTTTCTTT. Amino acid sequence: CASGEQTGSTEAFF.

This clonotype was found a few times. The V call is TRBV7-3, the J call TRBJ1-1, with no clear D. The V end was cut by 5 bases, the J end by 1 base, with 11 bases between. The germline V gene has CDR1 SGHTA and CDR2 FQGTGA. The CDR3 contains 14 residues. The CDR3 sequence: CASSQSAENTEAFF. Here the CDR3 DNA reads TGTGCCAGCAGCCAGTCGGCAGAGAACACTGAAGCTTTCTTT.

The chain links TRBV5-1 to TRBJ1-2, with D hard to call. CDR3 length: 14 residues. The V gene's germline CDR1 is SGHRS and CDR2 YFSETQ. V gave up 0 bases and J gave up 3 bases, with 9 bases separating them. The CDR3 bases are TGCGCCAGCAGCTTGGACGGTGGGGACTATGGCTACACCTTC. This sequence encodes CASSLDGGDYGYTF.

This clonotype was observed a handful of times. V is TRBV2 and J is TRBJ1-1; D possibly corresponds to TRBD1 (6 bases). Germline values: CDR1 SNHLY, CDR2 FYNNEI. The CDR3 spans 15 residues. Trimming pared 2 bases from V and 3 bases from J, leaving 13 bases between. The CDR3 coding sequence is TGTGCCAGCAGTGAAACAGACAGGAGTTACACTGAAGCTTTCTTT. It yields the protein CASSETDRSYTEAFF.

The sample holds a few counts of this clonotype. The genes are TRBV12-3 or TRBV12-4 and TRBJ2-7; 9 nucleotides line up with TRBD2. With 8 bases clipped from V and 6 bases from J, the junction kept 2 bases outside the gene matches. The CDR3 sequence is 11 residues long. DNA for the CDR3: TGTGCCAGCTCGGGACTAGCCGAGCAGTACTTC. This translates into CASSGLAEQYF.

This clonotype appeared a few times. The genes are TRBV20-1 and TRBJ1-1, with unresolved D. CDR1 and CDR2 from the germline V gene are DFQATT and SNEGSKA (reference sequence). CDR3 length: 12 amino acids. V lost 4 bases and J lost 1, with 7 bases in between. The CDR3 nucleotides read TGCAGTGCTATCAGACGGAACACTGAAGCTTTCTTT. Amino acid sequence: CSAIRRNTEAFF.

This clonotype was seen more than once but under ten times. The CDR3 DNA is TGTGCCAGCACCCTGACAGGGGCCGGGAGCAATCAGCCCCAGCATTTT. The encoded protein is CASTLTGAGSNQPQHF. The gene calls are TRBV12-3 or TRBV12-4 and TRBJ1-5; 8 bases are a match to TRBD1. The CDR3 has 16 amino acids. The V gene end was trimmed by 7 bases and the J gene end by 1 base; junction bases not matched to a gene: 9.

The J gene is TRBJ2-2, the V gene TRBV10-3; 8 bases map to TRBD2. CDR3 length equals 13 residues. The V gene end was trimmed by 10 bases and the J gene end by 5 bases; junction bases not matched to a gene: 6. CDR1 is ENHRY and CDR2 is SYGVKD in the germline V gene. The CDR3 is CASVAGTTGELFF. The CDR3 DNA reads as TGTGCCAGCGTAGCGGGAACTACCGGGGAGCTGTTTTTT.

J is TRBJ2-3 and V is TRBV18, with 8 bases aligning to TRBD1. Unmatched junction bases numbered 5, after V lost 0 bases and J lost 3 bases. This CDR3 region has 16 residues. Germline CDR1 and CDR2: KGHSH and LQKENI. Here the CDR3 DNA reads TGTGCCAGCTCACCACCAGTCAGGGGGCGGACAGATACGCAGTATTTT. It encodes CASSPPVRGRTDTQYF.

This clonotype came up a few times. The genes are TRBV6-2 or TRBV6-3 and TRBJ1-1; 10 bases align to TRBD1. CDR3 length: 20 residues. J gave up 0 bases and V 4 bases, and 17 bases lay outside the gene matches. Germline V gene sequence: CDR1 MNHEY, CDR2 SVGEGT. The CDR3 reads CASSFPKSRDRGGMNTEAFF. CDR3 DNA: TGTGCCAGCAGTTTTCCCAAGTCCCGGGACAGGGGAGGAATGAACACTGAAGCTTTCTTT.

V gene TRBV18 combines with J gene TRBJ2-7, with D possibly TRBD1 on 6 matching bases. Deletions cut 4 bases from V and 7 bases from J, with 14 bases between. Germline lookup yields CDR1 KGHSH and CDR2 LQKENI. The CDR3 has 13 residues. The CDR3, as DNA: TGTGCCAGCTCACTGAACAGGGTGGAAGAGCAGTACTTC. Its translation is CASSLNRVEEQYF.

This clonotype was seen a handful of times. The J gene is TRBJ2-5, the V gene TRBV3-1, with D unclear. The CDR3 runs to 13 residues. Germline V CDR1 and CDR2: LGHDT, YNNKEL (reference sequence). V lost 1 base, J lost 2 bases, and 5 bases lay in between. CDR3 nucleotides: TGTGCCAGCAGCCAAGGTAGACAAGAGACCCAGTACTTC. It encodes CASSQGRQETQYF.

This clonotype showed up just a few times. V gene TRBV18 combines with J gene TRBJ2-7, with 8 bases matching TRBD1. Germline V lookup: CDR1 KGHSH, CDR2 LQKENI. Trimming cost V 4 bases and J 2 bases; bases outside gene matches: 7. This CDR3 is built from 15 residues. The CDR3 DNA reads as TGTGCCAGCTCACTTACCGGGACAGGAACCTACGAGCAGTACTTC. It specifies CASSLTGTGTYEQYF.

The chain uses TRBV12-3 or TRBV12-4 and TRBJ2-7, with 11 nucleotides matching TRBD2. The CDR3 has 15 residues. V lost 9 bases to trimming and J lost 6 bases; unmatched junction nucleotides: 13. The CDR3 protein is CASGASGRSRGEQYF. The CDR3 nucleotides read TGTGCCAGTGGGGCTAGCGGGAGGTCCCGCGGCGAGCAGTACTTC.

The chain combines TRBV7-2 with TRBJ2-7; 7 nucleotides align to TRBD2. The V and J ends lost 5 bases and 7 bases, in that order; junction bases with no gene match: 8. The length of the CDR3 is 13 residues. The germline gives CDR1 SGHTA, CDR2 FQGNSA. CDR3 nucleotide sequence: TGTGCCAGCAGCCCCAAGACTAGCTGGGAGCAGTACTTC. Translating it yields CASSPKTSWEQYF.

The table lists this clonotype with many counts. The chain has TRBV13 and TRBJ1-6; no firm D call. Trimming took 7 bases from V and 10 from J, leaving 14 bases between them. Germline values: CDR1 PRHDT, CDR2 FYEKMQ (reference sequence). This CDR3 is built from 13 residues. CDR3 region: CASKEAARSPLHF. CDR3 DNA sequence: TGTGCCAGCAAGGAGGCCGCGCGGTCACCCCTCCACTTT.

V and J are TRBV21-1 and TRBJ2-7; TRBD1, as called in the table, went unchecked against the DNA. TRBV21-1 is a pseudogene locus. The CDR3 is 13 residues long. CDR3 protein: CASSKRGGIGQYV. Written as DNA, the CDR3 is TGTGCCAGCAGCAAAAGGGGGGGCATTGGGCAGTACGTC.

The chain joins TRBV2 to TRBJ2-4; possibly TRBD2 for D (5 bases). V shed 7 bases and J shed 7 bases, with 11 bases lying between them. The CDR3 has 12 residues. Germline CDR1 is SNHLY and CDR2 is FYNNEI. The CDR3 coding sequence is TGTGCCAGCAAGGAGGCCCTTAACATTCAGTACTTC. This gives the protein CASKEALNIQYF.

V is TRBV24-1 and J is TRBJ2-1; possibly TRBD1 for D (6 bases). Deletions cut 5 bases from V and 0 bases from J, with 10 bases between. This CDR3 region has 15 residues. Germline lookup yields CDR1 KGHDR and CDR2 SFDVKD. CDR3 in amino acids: CATSAQGTSYNEQFF. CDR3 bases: TGTGCCACCAGTGCACAGGGAACCTCCTACAATGAGCAGTTCTTC.

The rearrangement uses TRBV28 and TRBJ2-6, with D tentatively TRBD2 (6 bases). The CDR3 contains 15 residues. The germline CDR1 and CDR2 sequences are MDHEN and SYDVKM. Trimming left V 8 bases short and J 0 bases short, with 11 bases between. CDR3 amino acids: CASRDSRSGANVLTF. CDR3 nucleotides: TGTGCCAGCCGGGACTCCCGCTCTGGGGCCAACGTCCTGACTTTC.

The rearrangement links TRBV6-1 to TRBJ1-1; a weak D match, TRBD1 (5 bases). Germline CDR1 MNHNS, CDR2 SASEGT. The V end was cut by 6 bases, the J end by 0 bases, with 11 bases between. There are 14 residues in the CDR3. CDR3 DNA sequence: TGTGCCAGCAGCCGACAGAGAATGAACACTGAAGCTTTCTTT. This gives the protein CASSRQRMNTEAFF.

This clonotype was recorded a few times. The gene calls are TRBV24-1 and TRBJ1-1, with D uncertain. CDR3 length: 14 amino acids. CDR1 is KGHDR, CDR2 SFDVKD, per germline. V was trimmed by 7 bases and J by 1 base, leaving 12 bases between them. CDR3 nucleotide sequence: TGTGCCACCAGGACTGGAACAGCGAACACTGAAGCTTTCTTT. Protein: CATRTGTANTEAFF.

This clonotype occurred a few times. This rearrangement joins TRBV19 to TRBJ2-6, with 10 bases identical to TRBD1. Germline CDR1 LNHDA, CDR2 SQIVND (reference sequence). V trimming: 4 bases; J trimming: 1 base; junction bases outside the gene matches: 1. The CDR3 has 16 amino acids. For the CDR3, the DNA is TGTGCCAGTAGTAGGACAGGGGGATCTGGGGCCAACGTCCTGACTTTC. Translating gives CASSRTGGSGANVLTF.